This TCR beta chain was sequenced during a study of spatial heterogeneity in lung cancer. Study-level information: Within tumor regions, the number of TCR transcripts tracked closely with a T cell module score obtained from matched bulk RNA-seq. Findings and caveats of the study: The number of expanded tumor alpha and beta chains correlated with mutation number.

Single TCR cDNA molecules each had their own unique molecular identifier. TCRdb analysed the 5' RACE reads with MiXCR anew, one entry per CDR3 protein. The sample lists several thousand distinct CDR3 sequences; 15% were seen once. Time point described: sample taken at primary tumor resection. Donation came from some 73 patients with untreated early-stage non-small cell lung cancer. No cells were sorted before sequencing. The whole RNA sequenced was extracted from tumor, nontumor lung or frozen PBMC. About this clonotype itself: Antigen specificity is unknown. Since it is a stray read in a library aimed at alpha chains, this beta chain has a size that is not meaningful.

The source was lung tumor tissue, collected at surgery. This sequence originates from a female donor with early-stage non-small cell lung cancer.

The DNA of the CDR3 is TGTGCCAGCAGTCCCGGGACAGGGGGCTGGAACACCATATATTTT. It is translated as CASSPGTGGWNTIYF. The V gene is TRBV28, the J gene TRBJ1-3; 12 nucleotides align to TRBD1. CDR3 length: 15 residues. The junction had 6 bases not matched to a gene; V was cut back by 5 bases and J by 7 bases. The germline CDR1 and CDR2 sequences are MDHEN and SYDVKM. Together with reference TRBV28 and TRBJ1-3, the CDR3 gives the full variable domain: DVKVTQSSRYLVKRTGEKVFLECVQDMDHENMFWYRQDPGLGLRLIYFSYDVKMKEKGDIPEGYSVSREKKERFSLILESASTNQTSMYLCASSPGTGGWNTIYFGEGSWLTVV.